The next 20 T cell receptor beta chains were all read from a single sample in a study of human T cells and chemical hapten exposure. TCRdb itself ran the RACE reads through MiXCR, one entry per CDR3 protein. The sample yields approximately 79,000 distinct CDR3 sequences, over 8.5% seen once. The time point here: healthy volunteer bleed at 6 weeks. Extraction yielded total RNA from whole blood (unfractionated). The sample comprised whole blood. These TCRs come from a male donor in good health. Some clones in this sample may be carry-over from other donors' samples.

This clonotype was seen more than once but under ten times. This chain joins TRBV12-3 or TRBV12-4 and TRBJ1-5; the D gene is possibly TRBD1 (5 bases). Trimming took off 3 bases at V and 0 bases at J, with 12 bases between the two ends. This CDR3 is built from 16 residues. The CDR3: CASSLGRAYSNQPQHF. DNA of the CDR3: TGTGCCAGCAGTTTGGGCAGGGCTTATAGCAATCAGCCCCAGCATTTT.

There are many counts of this clonotype. J is TRBJ1-5 and V is TRBV7-3; D gene ambiguous. V was pared by 6 bases and J by 2 bases, with 11 bases between. CDR3 length equals 14 residues. Per germline, CDR1 SGHTA and CDR2 FQGTGA. CDR3 DNA: TGTGCCAGCAGTCCTTCGGGAGGCAATCAGCCCCAGCATTTT. Residues: CASSPSGGNQPQHF.

This clonotype has a count of ten or more. The chain combines TRBV6-5 with TRBJ2-5; possible D gene TRBD2, 6 bases. The CDR3 contains 14 residues. Trimming took 4 bases from V and 1 from J, leaving 10 bases between them. Germline lookup yields CDR1 MNHEY and CDR2 SVGAGI. This CDR3 is CASSSRDSQETQYF. The CDR3 DNA sequence: TGTGCCAGCAGTTCCCGGGACTCCCAAGAGACCCAGTACTTC.

There are a few counts of this clonotype. CDR3 sequence: CAISDSSTDTQYF. The CDR3 DNA reads as TGTGCCATCAGCGACTCTAGCACAGATACGCAGTATTTT. The chain couples TRBV10-3 to TRBJ2-3; D unclear. Deletions cut 6 bases from V and 0 bases from J, with 7 bases between. The CDR3 is made up of 13 amino acids. CDR1 and CDR2 from the germline V gene are ENHRY and SYGVKD.

A few counts support this clonotype. The V gene is TRBV7-9, the J gene TRBJ2-6, with D possibly TRBD1 on 5 matching bases. The V end was cut by 1 base, the J end by 0 bases, with 7 bases between. The CDR3 spans 16 residues. CDR1 SEHNR and CDR2 FQNEAQ come from the germline V gene (reference sequence). This CDR3 is CASSLGQNSGANVLTF. In nucleotides, the CDR3 is TGTGCCAGCAGCTTAGGACAGAACTCTGGGGCCAACGTCCTGACTTTC.

The V and J genes are TRBV10-3 and TRBJ2-3; 12 nucleotides agree with TRBD2. CDR3 size: 15 residues. Germline values: CDR1 ENHRY, CDR2 SYGVKD. V lost 3 bases to trimming and J lost 4 bases; unmatched junction nucleotides: 2. For the CDR3, the DNA is TGTGCCATCAGTGATCCTAGCGGGGGGGCAGATACGCAGTATTTT. This codes for CAISDPSGGADTQYF.

This chain uses TRBV7-2 with TRBJ2-7; 7 bases match TRBD1. V lost 3 bases, J lost 4 bases, and 6 bases stayed unmatched. This CDR3 comprises 14 residues. Germline CDR1 reads SGHTA; CDR2 reads FQGNSA. CDR3 in amino acids: CASSFRDSLYEQYF. In nucleotides, the CDR3 is TGTGCCAGCAGCTTCCGGGACAGCCTTTACGAGCAGTACTTC.

The rearrangement links TRBV20-1 to TRBJ2-1; D is perhaps TRBD1 or TRBD2 (5 bases each). V lost 3 bases and J 0 bases, leaving 12 bases between the germline ends. The CDR3 extends over 15 amino acids. Germline CDR1 reads DFQATT; CDR2 reads SNEGSKA (reference sequence). CDR3 sequence (DNA): TGCAGTGCTAGGGGGGTCCGTAACTCCTACAATGAGCAGTTCTTC. Encoded protein: CSARGVRNSYNEQFF.

At least ten counts were recorded for this clonotype. The CDR3 protein is CASSVEQASRYYEQYF. The CDR3 nucleotides are TGTGCCAGCAGCGTAGAACAGGCCTCACGGTACTACGAGCAGTACTTC. V usage is TRBV9 and J usage is TRBJ2-7; weak D call: TRBD1 (5 bases). There are 16 residues in the CDR3. Germline lookup yields CDR1 SGDLS and CDR2 YYNGEE. Trimming took off 0 bases at V and 3 bases at J, with 16 bases between the two ends.

Only a few counts were recorded for this clonotype. This chain links TRBV27 with TRBJ1-5, with D perhaps TRBD1 (6 bases). CDR1 is MNHEY, CDR2 SMNVEV, per germline (reference sequence). V lost 5 bases to trimming and J lost 3 bases, with 11 bases between them. The CDR3 covers 14 residues. For the CDR3, the DNA is TGTGCCAGCAGTCCGGACAGTTTCAATCAGCCCCAGCATTTT. As protein: CASSPDSFNQPQHF.

This chain uses TRBV10-3 with TRBJ2-7, with TRBD1 identical over 8 bases. Germline V gene data show CDR1 as ENHRY and CDR2 as SYGVKD. The CDR3 runs 14 residues. Losses at the gene ends were 2 bases for V and 2 bases for J; bases not matched to a gene: 2. The CDR3 spells CAISERQGPYEQYF. CDR3 DNA: TGTGCCATCAGTGAGAGACAGGGGCCCTACGAGCAGTACTTC.

This clonotype was counted between two and nine times. The rearrangement uses TRBV7-9 and TRBJ2-1; 9 nucleotides line up with TRBD2. Germline V gene lookup returns CDR1 SEHNR and CDR2 FQNEAQ (reference sequence). The CDR3 extends over 16 amino acids. J lost 2 bases, V lost 0 bases, and 2 bases had no gene match. CDR3 nucleotide sequence: TGTGCCAGCAGCTTAGCTAGCGGGGGCACCTACAATGAGCAGTTCTTC. Protein: CASSLASGGTYNEQFF.

The chain employs TRBV29-1 and TRBJ2-1; 9 positions match TRBD2. Germline V gene sequence: CDR1 SQVTM, CDR2 ANQGSEA. The V gene end was trimmed by 5 bases and the J gene end by 10 bases; junction bases not matched to a gene: 15. This CDR3 region has 15 residues. As DNA, the CDR3 is TGCAGCGTTTTCTCCGGGACTAGCTTATCGGGGGAGCAGTTCTTC. This sequence encodes CSVFSGTSLSGEQFF.

This chain connects TRBV2 to TRBJ2-2, with 8 bases identical to TRBD1. Trimming cost V 5 bases and J 0 bases; bases outside gene matches: 5. Germline CDR1 SNHLY, CDR2 FYNNEI. The CDR3 consists of 16 residues. The chain's CDR3 is CASSRDRGANTGELFF. The CDR3 DNA reads as TGTGCCAGCAGTAGAGACAGGGGCGCGAACACCGGGGAGCTGTTTTTT.

The chain is built from TRBV18 and TRBJ2-7; 7 nucleotides align to TRBD1. V was pared by 3 bases and J by 6 bases, with 5 bases of the junction left unmatched. The CDR3 loop spans 13 amino acids. Germline assignment: CDR1 KGHSH and CDR2 LQKENI. The CDR3 spells CASSPGTDPEQYF. CDR3 nucleotides: TGTGCCAGCTCACCCGGGACAGACCCCGAGCAGTACTTC.

In this sample, this clonotype turned up once. The chain links TRBV5-5 to TRBJ2-3, with TRBD1 identical over 8 bases. CDR1 SGHKS and CDR2 YYEKEE come from the germline V gene (reference sequence). Trimming took 4 bases from V and 0 from J; bases not matched to a gene: 10. The CDR3 sequence is 17 residues long. DNA of the CDR3: TGTGCCAGCAGCCTAGTTTGGACAGGGAAGAGCACAGATACGCAGTATTTT. Amino acids: CASSLVWTGKSTDTQYF. Full variable domain (outside the CDR3, taken from reference TRBV5-5 and TRBJ2-3): DAGVTQSPTHLIKTRGQQVTLRCSPISGHKSVSWYQQVLGQGPQFIFQYYEKEERGRGNFPDRFSARQFPNYSSELNVNALLLGDSALYLCASSLVWTGKSTDTQYFGPGTRLTVL.

This clonotype was counted ten times or more. This chain uses TRBV12-3 or TRBV12-4 with TRBJ2-5; 7 bases fit TRBD2. This CDR3 has 13 residues. Trimming cost V 5 bases and J 5 bases; bases outside gene matches: 5. The CDR3 loop is CASSLDGRETQYF. CDR3 coding DNA: TGTGCCAGCAGTCTCGACGGGAGGGAGACCCAGTACTTC.

J is TRBJ2-3 and V is TRBV25-1, with TRBD2 matching 7 bases. The CDR3 covers 16 residues. The junction had 6 bases not matched to a gene; V was cut back by 3 bases and J by 0 bases. Germline loops: CDR1 MGHDK, CDR2 SYGVNS. This CDR3 reads CASSDLAASSTDTQYF. DNA of the CDR3: TGTGCCAGCAGTGACCTAGCGGCAAGTAGCACAGATACGCAGTATTTT. The full variable domain, its missing parts supplied by reference TRBV25-1 and TRBJ2-3, is EADIYQTPRYLVIGTGKKITLECSQTMGHDKMYWYQQDPGMELHLIHYSYGVNSTEKGDLSSESTVSRIRTEHFPLTLESARPSHTSQYLCASSDLAASSTDTQYFGPGTRLTVL.

This clonotype has a count of ten or more. This chain uses TRBV25-1 with TRBJ1-5; possibly TRBD1 for D (5 bases). Trimming took 3 bases from V and 2 from J, leaving 5 bases between them. This CDR3 region has 13 residues. Germline loops: CDR1 MGHDK, CDR2 SYGVNS. The CDR3 region has the DNA TGTGCCAGCAGTGAGGGGGGCAATCAGCCCCAGCATTTT. Protein product: CASSEGGNQPQHF.

This clonotype was detected a few times. V usage is TRBV20-1 and J usage is TRBJ1-1, with TRBD1 identical over 8 bases. The CDR3 totals 15 residues. V lost 3 bases, J lost 4 bases, and 10 bases stayed unmatched. The germline V gene encodes CDR1 DFQATT and CDR2 SNEGSKA (reference sequence). The CDR3 sequence: CSARIFGTGTTEAFF. The CDR3 nucleotides read TGCAGTGCTAGGATTTTTGGGACAGGAACCACTGAAGCTTTCTTT.